A single sample gave rise to the 30 T cell receptor beta chains below, sequenced in a study of tumor-infiltrating lymphocytes in oesophageal squamous cell carcinoma. TCRdb reprocessed the PCR reads via MiXCR and lists one record per CDR3 protein. Among about 10,000 distinct CDR3 sequences, roughly 60% were seen once, and the ten largest hold roughly 26%. The sequenced material came from esophageal tumor tissue. Every receptor here comes from a female donor with esophageal squamous cell carcinoma.

Notes on this clonotype: Its ends do not fully match the called genes, so a read error is possible. J is TRBJ2-1 and V is TRBV7-7; D may be TRBD1 (6 bases). This CDR3 region has 17 residues. Germline CDR1 and CDR2: SSHAT and FNYEAQ (reference sequence). CDR3 sequence reads: CASSLSLGETGCDEQFF. The DNA of the CDR3 is TGTGCTAGCAGCTTATCCCTAGGTGAGACAGGTTGTGATGAGCAGTTCTTC.

The chain joins TRBV7-3 to TRBJ2-6; D gene ambiguous. The V and J ends lost 5 bases and 1 base respectively, with 21 bases between them. Germline V gene lookup returns CDR1 SGHTA and CDR2 FQGTGA. This CDR3 has 19 residues. Here the CDR3 DNA reads TGTGCCAGCAGCCTACGACATAATCTGGCGAGTTCTGGGGCCAACGTCCTGACTTTC. It encodes CASSLRHNLASSGANVLTF.

The V gene is TRBV5-5, the J gene TRBJ2-7; D is possibly TRBD2 (6 bases). The DNA end is a closer match to TRBJ2-5, so the J assignment may be wrong. The CDR3 length is 15 residues. CDR1 and CDR2 (germline): SGHKS, YYEKEE (reference sequence). The CDR3 nucleotides are TGTGCCAGCAGCTTGGCCGGGGGAAGGAGGGAGACCCAGTACTTC. It translates to CASSLAGGRRETQYF.

This rearrangement joins TRBV12-3 or TRBV12-4 to TRBJ2-1; maybe TRBD2 (6 bases). The CDR3 contains 16 residues. Trimming shortened V by 2 bases and J by 2 bases, and 13 bases separated the two germline ends. The DNA for the CDR3 is TGTGCCAGCAGTTTATGGGGGGAGGCGGCCTACAATGAGCAGTTCTTC. Its protein product is CASSLWGEAAYNEQFF.

The rearrangement uses TRBV7-3 and TRBJ2-3; the D gene is possibly TRBD2 (5 bases). V dropped 6 bases and J dropped 1 base, with 8 bases sitting between them. The CDR3 spans 13 residues. Looked up from germline, CDR1 is SGHTA and CDR2 is FQGTGA. The CDR3 coding sequence is TGTGCCAGCAGGGCACTAGGCACAGATACGCAGTATTTT. Its translation: CASRALGTDTQYF.

V gene TRBV7-3 combines with J gene TRBJ2-5; a possible D gene is TRBD2 (5 bases). The CDR3 has 13 residues. Germline CDR1 is SGHTA and CDR2 is FQGTGA. V was clipped by 8 bases and J by 11 bases, with 21 bases between them. CDR3: CASGEGSYNEQYF. The CDR3, as DNA: TGTGCCAGCGGTGAGGGCTCCTACAATGAGCAGTACTTC.

This clonotype has more than one count but fewer than ten. The chain uses TRBV7-8 and TRBJ2-4; 9 bases line up with TRBD2. The tail of the sequence fits TRBJ2-7 better, so the J call may be wrong. This CDR3 has 18 residues. Germline V gives CDR1 SGHVS, CDR2 FQNEAQ. The CDR3 reads CASSLARAGGRVLYEQYF. The CDR3 DNA reads TGTGCCAGCAGCTTAGCGCGGGCTGGCGGGAGGGTCCTCTACGAGCAGTACTTC.

This clonotype was seen repeatedly, ten times or more. The chain is built from TRBV6-1 and TRBJ2-7; D gene ambiguous. The CDR3 covers 11 residues. V was cut by 5 bases and J by 7 bases, with 9 bases left in between. CDR1 is MNHNS and CDR2 is SASEGT in the germline V gene. CDR3 in DNA: TGTGCCAGCAGTTCACGCGATGAGCAGTACTTC. Its protein is CASSSRDEQYF.

The J gene is TRBJ2-6, the V gene TRBV11-2; D gene ambiguous. The germline V gene encodes CDR1 SGHAT and CDR2 FQNNGV. Trimming removed 1 base at V and 2 bases at J, with 9 bases between. The CDR3 consists of 16 residues. The CDR3 loop is CASSLAVVTGANVLTF. As DNA, the CDR3 is TGTGCCAGCAGCTTAGCAGTGGTAACTGGGGCCAACGTCCTGACTTTC.

To note about this clonotype: Relative to the germline gene, one junction end is altered; a read error may explain this. The chain uses TRBV7-9 and TRBJ2-2; no clear D. CDR3 length equals 13 residues. Germline V CDR1 and CDR2: SEHNR, FQNEAQ (reference sequence). The CDR3 region is CASSPQSSGELFF. DNA for the CDR3: TGTGCTAGCAGCCCACAGTCATCCGGGGAGCTGTTTTTT.

Regarding this clonotype: The conserved final phenylalanine or tryptophan is absent from the CDR3, which likely points to a read error. The limits of the CDR3 on the DNA are not certain, so only TCRdb's listed CDR3 is given. This chain joins TRBV6-2 or TRBV6-3 and TRBJ2-2; the DNA was not used to check the table's D call, TRBD2. The CDR3 is 9 residues long, ends included. Germline V lookup: CDR1 MNHEY, CDR2 SVGEGT. The CDR3 sequence: CASSYSGLA.

The rearrangement uses TRBV7-2 and TRBJ2-4; perhaps TRBD1 as D (6 bases). The last part of the DNA fits TRBJ2-6 better; the J call may be wrong. The germline V gene has CDR1 SGHTA and CDR2 FQGNSA. The CDR3 consists of 16 residues. The CDR3, as DNA: TGTGCCAGTACATCGGGTGTAGGGGGAAGAGCCAACGTCCTGACTTTC. Its translation: CASTSGVGGRANVLTF.

DNA for the CDR3: TGTGCCAGCAGCCAAGGACAGGGGAGCCTTCAGTACTTC. The encoded protein is CASSQGQGSLQYF. The chain uses TRBV7-3 and TRBJ2-4; 9 bases match TRBD1. Germline values: CDR1 SGHTA, CDR2 FQGTGA. The CDR3 is 13 amino acids. Trimming at V came to 5 bases and at J to 11 bases, leaving 7 bases not matched to a gene.

V is TRBV7-4 and J is TRBJ2-6; D is undetermined. V was clipped by 4 bases and J by 0 bases, with 16 bases between them. The CDR3 has 18 amino acids. In germline, CDR1 is SGHVT, CDR2 SQSDAQ. This chain's CDR3 is CASSSVPIWGSGANVLTF. The CDR3, as DNA: TGTGCCAGCAGCTCAGTTCCAATCTGGGGCTCTGGGGCCAACGTCCTGACTTTC.

This rearrangement joins TRBV28 to TRBJ2-4, with D perhaps assigned TRBD1 or TRBD2 (6 bases each). V was pared by 9 bases and J by 0 bases, with 24 bases between. CDR3 length: 18 amino acids. Germline V lookup: CDR1 MDHEN, CDR2 SYDVKM. Here the CDR3 reads CASSDGGLGPIAKNIQYF. CDR3 nucleotides: TGTGCCAGTTCGGATGGGGGGCTGGGCCCGATAGCCAAAAACATTCAGTACTTC.

The V call is TRBV7-3, the J call TRBJ2-3; D remains ambiguous. The better agreement between TRBJ2-1 and the DNA end casts doubt on the J call. This CDR3 region has 11 residues. The germline CDR1 and CDR2 sequences are SGHTA and FQGTGA. The DNA of the CDR3 is TGTGCCAGCAGCTCTGGCCTAGAGCAGTTCTTC. Translating it yields CASSSGLEQFF.

V usage is TRBV7-6 and J usage is TRBJ2-4; D is unresolved. With the DNA end fitting TRBJ2-7 better, the J assignment may be wrong. The CDR3 has 12 residues. Looked up from germline, CDR1 is SGHVS and CDR2 is FNYEAQ. In nucleotides, the CDR3 is TGTGCCAGCAGCTTAGAACTTTACGAGCAGTACTTC. It encodes CASSLELYEQYF.

In this sample, this clonotype turned up many times. This chain uses TRBV27 with TRBJ2-1; TRBD1 matches 7 bases. This CDR3 region has 13 residues. Per the germline V gene, CDR1 is MNHEY and CDR2 is SMNVEV (reference sequence). Trimming cost V 3 bases and J 8 bases; bases outside gene matches: 4. The CDR3 is CASSFSQGHEQFF. The CDR3, as DNA: TGTGCCAGCAGTTTCTCACAGGGGCATGAGCAGTTCTTC.

This rearrangement joins TRBV7-2 to TRBJ1-1; D is uncertain. The CDR3 totals 13 residues. Deletions cut 2 bases from V and 1 base from J, with 5 bases between. Germline loops: CDR1 SGHTA, CDR2 FQGNSA. CDR3 DNA: TGTGCCAGCAGCTTATTTGAGAACACTGAAGCTTTCTTT. Residues: CASSLFENTEAFF.

On this clonotype itself: Possible read error: a much larger clone is one base away. This rearrangement joins TRBV12-3 or TRBV12-4 to TRBJ2-5; 9 positions agree with TRBD2. The end of the DNA aligns better with TRBJ2-1, so the J call may be wrong. This CDR3 has 17 amino acids. The CDR3 region has the DNA TGTGCCAGCAGTTCTCGAAGGACTAGCGACTCCTCCTACGAGCAGTTCTTC. Translation gives CASSSRRTSDSSYEQFF.

Only one count was recorded for this clonotype. The chain uses TRBV6-4 and TRBJ2-1; possibly TRBD1 for D (6 bases). This CDR3 has 14 amino acids. Germline CDR1 and CDR2: MRHNA and SNTAGT. The V gene lost 6 bases and the J gene lost 7 bases, with 16 bases spanning the gap. The CDR3 protein is CASRPFRDMNEQFF. In DNA, the CDR3 is TGTGCCAGCAGACCTTTCCGGGACATGAATGAGCAGTTCTTC.

The rearrangement links TRBV6-6 to TRBJ2-4, with a possible D match to TRBD2 (5 bases). The closer fit of TRBJ2-5 to the DNA end suggests the J call may be wrong. The germline gives CDR1 MNHNY, CDR2 SVGAGI (reference sequence). The CDR3 runs 15 residues. The CDR3 here is CASSAIGVHQETQYF. DNA of the CDR3: TGTGCCAGCAGTGCGATCGGGGTCCACCAAGAGACCCAGTACTTC.

The V and J genes are TRBV7-2 and TRBJ2-1; 10 bases agree with TRBD2. The junction had 1 base not matched to a gene; V was cut back by 0 bases and J by 5 bases. The CDR3 runs to 15 residues. CDR1 is SGHTA and CDR2 is FQGNSA in the germline V gene. The CDR3 loop reads CASSLAGLADNEQFF. DNA of the CDR3: TGTGCCAGCAGCTTAGCAGGACTAGCGGACAATGAGCAGTTCTTC.

V and J are TRBV7-2 and TRBJ2-7; 8 bases agree with TRBD1. V lost 5 bases and J lost 9; bases outside the gene matches: 12. The CDR3 extends over 14 amino acids. Germline V gene lookup returns CDR1 SGHTA and CDR2 FQGNSA. The CDR3 loop reads CASSTDRGADTQYF. The CDR3 nucleotides read TGTGCCAGCAGCACCGACAGGGGTGCAGATACGCAGTACTTC.

The chain combines TRBV6-6 with TRBJ2-1; a weak D match, TRBD1 (6 bases). Germline V gene lookup returns CDR1 MNHNY and CDR2 SVGAGI (reference sequence). Trimming took off 6 bases at V and 4 bases at J, with 16 bases between the two ends. This CDR3 region has 15 residues. CDR3 amino acids: CASRVQGTTYNEQFF. The CDR3 DNA sequence: TGTGCCAGCAGGGTACAGGGAACGACTTACAATGAGCAGTTCTTC.

The CDR3 DNA is TGTGCCAGCAGTTTGGGCAGGGGAGTCGCTGGGGCCAACGTCCTGACTTTC. Translated: CASSLGRGVAGANVLTF. J is TRBJ2-6 and V is TRBV12-3 or TRBV12-4; D is perhaps TRBD1 (6 bases). The CDR3 totals 17 residues. Trimming took off 3 bases at V and 2 bases at J, with 14 bases between the two ends.

The CDR3 is CASSYLGGRSGELFF. In DNA form, the CDR3 reads TGTGCCAGCAGTTACCTTGGGGGGCGGAGCGGGGAGCTGTTTTTT. The rearrangement uses TRBV6-5 and TRBJ2-2, with D perhaps assigned TRBD1 or TRBD2 (6 bases each). The germline V gene encodes CDR1 MNHEY and CDR2 SVGAGI. The CDR3 covers 15 residues. Trimming left V 2 bases short and J 7 bases short, with 14 bases between.

V gene TRBV12-3 or TRBV12-4 combines with J gene TRBJ1-1; D remains unclear. The V end lost 1 base, the J end lost 3 bases, and 12 bases lay between the germline ends. The CDR3 is 15 residues long. CDR3 sequence: CASSLGSVLYTEAFF. CDR3 DNA sequence: TGTGCCAGCAGTTTAGGTTCTGTGTTGTACACTGAAGCTTTCTTT.

The chain combines TRBV7-4 with TRBJ2-4; D unclear. The DNA end is more similar to TRBJ2-5, so the J call may be wrong. Germline CDR1 is SGHVT and CDR2 is SQSDAQ. The CDR3 runs 14 residues. CDR3 amino acids: CASSPGDFQETQYF. The CDR3 nucleotides are TGTGCCAGCAGCCCTGGGGATTTTCAAGAGACCCAGTACTTC.

This clonotype was picked up one time. This chain uses TRBV7-4 with TRBJ2-1; 10 bases fit TRBD1. The DNA end is more similar to TRBJ2-7, so the J call may be wrong. Germline CDR1 is SGHVT and CDR2 is SQSDAQ. This CDR3 is 14 amino acids long. The CDR3 sequence is CASSPRQGADEQYF. The CDR3 DNA is TGTGCCAGCAGCCCGAGACAGGGGGCGGACGAGCAGTACTTC.